This T cell receptor beta chain was sequenced for a study of vaccination effects on CD4 cells after COVID-19. A note on this clone: The antigen remains undetermined.

Germline V CDR1 and CDR2: SNHLY, FYNNEI. With 3 bases removed from V and 9 bases from J, the gap between germline ends came to 9 bases. The CDR3 length is 11 residues. TCRdb's table, derived via immunoSEQ multiplex PCR, lists solely in-frame clones and lacks some. Among approximately 28,000 clones listed, about 70% were seen once. Within the ViraFEST assay, antigen-specific CD4+ T cells underwent expansion with viral peptide pools prior to sequencing. Having been cultured for less than 12 days, the cells underwent CD4+ T cell isolation. Vaccinated recipients, who were negative for nucleocapsid antibodies, had no history of SARS-CoV-2 infection.

The receptor was isolated from a human donor who received a COVID-19 vaccine. This specimen consisted of CD4+ T cells from PBMCs cultured with HCoV-NL63 spike peptides, obtained before COVID-19 vaccination. This chain links TRBV2 with TRBJ2-7; a weak D match, TRBD2 (6 bases). CDR3 coding DNA: TGTGCCAGCAGTGAGCGGGGCTCGCAGTACTTC. It yields the protein CASSERGSQYF.